This TCR beta chain was found in a study of CD8 T cells in Susac syndrome. cDNA came from roughly 0.5 to 1 ug RNA primed by random hexamers. Coverage of TCR beta CDR3 amplification by immunoSEQ multiplex PCR extended to 54 Vbeta and 13 Jbeta. MiXCR, applied by TCRdb to the immunoSEQ multiplex PCR reads, yields one record per CDR3 protein. The sample records more than 65,000 distinct CDR3 sequences, over 90% being singletons. CD8+ and CD4+ T cells from blood underwent TCR beta sequencing. Controls comprised healthy donors matched for age and sex. While CD8+ and CD4+ T cells were isolated negatively, TEMRA cells were enriched by FACS. The CDR3 totals 14 residues. The germline CDR1 and CDR2 sequences are SEHNR and FQNEAQ (reference sequence). Trimming at V came to 6 bases and at J to 1 base, leaving 5 bases not matched to a gene.

Sequencing was carried out using CD8+ T cells from PBMCs. This rearrangement joins TRBV7-9 to TRBJ2-5; TRBD1 matches at 7 bases. The clonotype comes from a human donor in good health. The CDR3 nucleotides are TGTGCCAGCAGACTTTGGACAGGCCAAGAGACCCAGTACTTC. This codes for CASRLWTGQETQYF.